These 10 T cell receptor beta chains were all obtained from the same sample, sequenced in a study of blood T cell repertoires in COVID-19. Produced via immunoSEQ multiplex PCR; TCRdb's table is partial and in-frame only. The sample records 15,000 to 20,000 clones, roughly 85% being singletons. The sequencing input was peripheral blood. The receptor source for this set is a human donor in a cohort sampled during active COVID-19.

The chain has TRBV5-1 and TRBJ1-1, with no clear D. The CDR3 has 14 residues. Per germline, CDR1 SGHRS and CDR2 YFSETQ. Trimming stripped 0 bases from V and 0 bases from J, with 6 bases between. The CDR3 sequence is CASSLDSLNTEAFF. The CDR3 DNA is TGCGCCAGCAGCTTGGACAGCTTGAACACTGAAGCTTTCTTT.

V and J are TRBV7-9 and TRBJ1-1; D is possibly TRBD1 (6 bases). The CDR3 is 14 residues long. Germline CDR1 is SEHNR and CDR2 is FQNEAQ (reference sequence). Trimming shortened V by 5 bases and J by 6 bases, and 16 bases separated the two germline ends. CDR3 region: CASSAKGGKAEAFF. The DNA of the CDR3 is TGTGCCAGCAGCGCCAAGGGGGGGAAAGCTGAAGCTTTCTTT.

V is TRBV6-5 and J is TRBJ2-4; 12 bases are a match to TRBD2. The length of the CDR3 is 16 residues. Trimming at V came to 2 bases and at J to 10 bases, leaving 9 bases not matched to a gene. CDR1 is MNHEY and CDR2 is SVGAGI in the germline V gene. CDR3 protein: CASSYGGTSGGKIQYF. CDR3 nucleotides: TGTGCCAGCAGTTACGGAGGAACTAGCGGGGGGAAAATTCAGTACTTC.

The CDR3 sequence is CSVGAFEQFF. As DNA, the CDR3 is TGCAGCGTTGGGGCCTTTGAGCAGTTCTTC. The chain has TRBV29-1 and TRBJ2-1; D remains unclear. Trimming removed 4 bases at V and 9 bases at J, with 7 bases between. CDR1 and CDR2 from the germline V gene are SQVTM and ANQGSEA. This CDR3 has 10 residues.

The chain employs TRBV10-3 and TRBJ1-2; D remains unclear. CDR1 and CDR2 from the germline V gene are ENHRY and SYGVKD. The ends were cut back, 0 bases at V and 0 bases at J, with 14 bases in the middle. This CDR3 has 17 residues. CDR3 DNA sequence: TGTGCCATCAGTGAGTCGTCTTCTGGGCAATCTAACTATGGCTACACCTTC. Amino acid sequence: CAISESSSGQSNYGYTF.

The chain couples TRBV12-3 or TRBV12-4 to TRBJ1-1; 11 bases fit TRBD1. The CDR3 extends over 13 amino acids. The V segment lost 5 bases and the J segment 11 bases; nucleotides outside the gene matches: 7. The CDR3 here is CASSVGTGGSAFF. Here the CDR3 DNA reads TGTGCCAGCAGTGTGGGGACAGGGGGTAGTGCTTTCTTT.

The sample holds one count of this clone. J is TRBJ2-4 and V is TRBV2; D may be TRBD1 (5 bases). The germline V gene encodes CDR1 SNHLY and CDR2 FYNNEI. The CDR3 runs 15 residues. Trimming stripped 4 bases from V and 3 bases from J, with 13 bases between. CDR3 DNA: TGTGCCAGCAGTGGAAAGGGGCCCGGCAAAAACATTCAGTACTTC. It yields the protein CASSGKGPGKNIQYF.

The chain carries TRBV5-1 and TRBJ2-7; D ambiguous. Germline values: CDR1 SGHRS, CDR2 YFSETQ. CDR3 length: 14 residues. V shed 0 bases and J shed 3 bases, with 10 bases lying between them. CDR3 bases: TGCGCCAGCAGCTTGGAGAACAGAGACTACGAGCAGTACTTC. Translating it yields CASSLENRDYEQYF.

The V call is TRBV2, the J call TRBJ2-1, with a tentative D call TRBD2 (6 bases). V was cut by 4 bases and J by 0 bases, with 19 bases left in between. The V gene's germline CDR1 is SNHLY and CDR2 FYNNEI. The CDR3 covers 18 residues. The CDR3 loop is CASSVLGGTHSSYNEQFF. As DNA, the CDR3 is TGTGCCAGCAGTGTATTGGGCGGGACTCACAGCTCCTACAATGAGCAGTTCTTC.

This chain connects TRBV12-3 or TRBV12-4 to TRBJ1-1; 7 bases line up with TRBD1. This CDR3 comprises 11 residues. Losses at the gene ends were 5 bases for V and 8 bases for J; bases not matched to a gene: 2. The CDR3 DNA follows: TGTGCCAGCAGTACACAGGGGGAAGCTTTCTTT. Its protein is CASSTQGEAFF.